The T cell receptor beta chain under discussion was sequenced for a study of response to subunit inactivated influenza vaccine. This clonotype was seen ten or more times. Its antigen is not known. TCRdb fed the RT-PCR reads into MiXCR, producing one record per CDR3 protein. The profile shows 400,000 to 650,000 distinct CDR3 sequences, roughly 7.9% of them singletons. From germline, CDR1 is DFQATT and CDR2 SNEGSKA (reference sequence). With V trimmed by 3 bases and J by 0 bases, 13 bases remained unmatched. There are 18 residues in the CDR3. General study points: A suggestion made by the authors is that each seasonal influenza vaccination recruits few new T cells.

This specimen consisted of PBMCs from blood, obtained 23 months after vaccination. This chain connects TRBV20-1 to TRBJ2-1, with TRBD2 identical over 8 bases. The clonotype was recovered from a man between 50 and 69 years old who received an inactivated influenza vaccine. The chain's CDR3 is CSARGELAGPRSYNEQFF. For the CDR3, the DNA is TGCAGTGCTAGGGGGGAGCTAGCGGGTCCCCGCTCCTACAATGAGCAGTTCTTC.